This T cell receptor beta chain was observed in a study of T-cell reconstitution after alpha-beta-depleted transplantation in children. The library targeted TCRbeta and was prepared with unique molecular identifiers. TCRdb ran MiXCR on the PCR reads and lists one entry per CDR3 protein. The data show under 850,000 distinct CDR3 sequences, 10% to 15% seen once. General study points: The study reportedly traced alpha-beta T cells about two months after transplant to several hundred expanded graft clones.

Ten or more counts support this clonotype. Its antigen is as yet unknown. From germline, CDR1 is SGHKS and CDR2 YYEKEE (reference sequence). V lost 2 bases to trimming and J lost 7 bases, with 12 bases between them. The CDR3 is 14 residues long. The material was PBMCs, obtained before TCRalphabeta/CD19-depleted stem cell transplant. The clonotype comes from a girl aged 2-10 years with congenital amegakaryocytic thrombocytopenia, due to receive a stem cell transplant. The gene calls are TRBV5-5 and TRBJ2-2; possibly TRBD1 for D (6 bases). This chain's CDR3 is CASSFGTSVGELFF. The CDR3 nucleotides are TGTGCCAGCAGCTTTGGGACATCAGTCGGGGAGCTGTTTTTT.